This paragraph covers one TCR beta chain sequence. Per the germline V gene, CDR1 is SNHLY and CDR2 is FYNNEI. Trimming cost V 7 bases and J 1 base; bases outside gene matches: 10. CDR3 length: 18 residues. These data are taken from a study of blood T cell repertoires in COVID-19. Whole-study context: Acute and convalescent COVID-19 samples came from the United States, Italy and Spain. Sample material is recorded as cDNA or gDNA derived from T cells, B-cell-depleted T cells, or PBMCs.

Original analysis: The assay estimated nucleated cells by amplifying reference gene primers. Assay: immunoSEQ multiplex PCR; the TCRdb copy retains only in-frame clones and omits some. Clone size and V and J calls were adopted from that table, with D and trimming inferred from the DNA. The profile shows about 46,000 clones, over 70% of them singletons. This sequence originates from a human donor with active COVID-19. The donor label of this sample is uncertain. Sample: peripheral blood. The chain recombines TRBV2 with TRBJ2-5, with 15 nucleotides matching TRBD2. CDR3 sequence reads: CASTEGLAGGTIQETQYF. CDR3 nucleotide sequence: TGTGCCAGCACCGAAGGACTAGCGGGGGGGACAATCCAAGAGACCCAGTACTTC.